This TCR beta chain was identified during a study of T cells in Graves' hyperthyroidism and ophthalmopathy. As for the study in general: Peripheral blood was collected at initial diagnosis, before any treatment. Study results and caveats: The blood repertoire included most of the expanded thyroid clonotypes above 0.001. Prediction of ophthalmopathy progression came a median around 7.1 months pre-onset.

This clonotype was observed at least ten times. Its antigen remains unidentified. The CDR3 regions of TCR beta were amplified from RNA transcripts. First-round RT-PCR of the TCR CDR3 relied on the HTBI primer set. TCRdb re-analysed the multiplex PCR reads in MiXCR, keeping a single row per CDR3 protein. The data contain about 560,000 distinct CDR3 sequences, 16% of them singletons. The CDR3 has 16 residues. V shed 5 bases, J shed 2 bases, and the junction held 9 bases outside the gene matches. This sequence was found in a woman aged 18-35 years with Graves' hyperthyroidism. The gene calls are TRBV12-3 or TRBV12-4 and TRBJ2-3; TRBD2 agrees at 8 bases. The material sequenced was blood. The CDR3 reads CASSPAGREDTDTQYF. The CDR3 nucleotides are TGTGCCAGCAGTCCAGCGGGGCGGGAGGACACAGATACGCAGTATTTT.